This T cell receptor beta chain comes out of a study of blood T cell repertoires in COVID-19. Background on the study: Spain, Italy and the United States supplied samples that represented acute and convalescent COVID-19. The cDNA or gDNA used as material had been derived from T cells, B-cell-depleted T cells, or PBMCs.

Sequencing used immunoSEQ multiplex PCR; TCRdb keeps in-frame clones, though not all of them. The table lists approximately 200,000 clones, 80% to 90% of them singletons. The V gene's germline CDR1 is SQVTM and CDR2 ANQGSEA. The CDR3 extends over 14 amino acids. V shed 4 bases and J 6 bases; nucleotides not matched to a gene: 11. The chain employs TRBV29-1 and TRBJ2-7; 8 bases agree with TRBD2. Sequencing was carried out using peripheral blood. The receptor comes from a man in his 60s with acute or convalescent COVID-19. CDR3 in amino acids: CSVGAAGGSSEQYF. The CDR3 bases are TGCAGCGTTGGGGCGGCGGGAGGCTCGAGCGAGCAGTACTTC.